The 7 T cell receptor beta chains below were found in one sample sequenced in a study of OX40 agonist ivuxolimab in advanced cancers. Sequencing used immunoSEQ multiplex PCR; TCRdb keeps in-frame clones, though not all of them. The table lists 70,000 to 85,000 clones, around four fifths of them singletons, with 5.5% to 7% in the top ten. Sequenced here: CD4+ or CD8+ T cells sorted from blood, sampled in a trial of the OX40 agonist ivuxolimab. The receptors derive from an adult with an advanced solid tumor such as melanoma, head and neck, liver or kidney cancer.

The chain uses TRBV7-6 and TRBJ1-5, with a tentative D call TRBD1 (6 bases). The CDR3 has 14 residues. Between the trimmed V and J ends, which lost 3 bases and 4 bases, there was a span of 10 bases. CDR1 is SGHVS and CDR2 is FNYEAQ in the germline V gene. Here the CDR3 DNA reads TGTGCCAGCAGCTTGAGGCAGGGGAATCAGCCCCAGCATTTT. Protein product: CASSLRQGNQPQHF.

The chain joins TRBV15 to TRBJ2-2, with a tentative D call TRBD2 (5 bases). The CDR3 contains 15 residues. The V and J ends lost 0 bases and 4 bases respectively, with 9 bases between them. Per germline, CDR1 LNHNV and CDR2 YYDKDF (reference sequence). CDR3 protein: CATSRERALTGELFF. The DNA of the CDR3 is TGTGCCACCAGCAGAGAGAGGGCCCTCACCGGGGAGCTGTTTTTT.

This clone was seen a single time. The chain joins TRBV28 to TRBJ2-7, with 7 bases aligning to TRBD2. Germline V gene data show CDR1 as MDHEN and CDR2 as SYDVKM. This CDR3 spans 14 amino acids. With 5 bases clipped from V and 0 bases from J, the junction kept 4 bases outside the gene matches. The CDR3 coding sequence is TGTGCCAGCAGTCCTCGGACTAGCTCCTACGAGCAGTACTTC. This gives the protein CASSPRTSSYEQYF. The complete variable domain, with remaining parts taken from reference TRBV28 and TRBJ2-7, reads DVKVTQSSRYLVKRTGEKVFLECVQDMDHENMFWYRQDPGLGLRLIYFSYDVKMKEKGDIPEGYSVSREKKERFSLILESASTNQTSMYLCASSPRTSSYEQYFGPGTRLTVT.

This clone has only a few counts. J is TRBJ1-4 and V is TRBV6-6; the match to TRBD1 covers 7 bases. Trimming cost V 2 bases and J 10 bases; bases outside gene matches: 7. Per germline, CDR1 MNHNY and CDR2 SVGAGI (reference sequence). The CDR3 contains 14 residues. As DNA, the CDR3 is TGTGCCAGCAGTTACGGACAGGTGGTGGCAAAACTGTTTTTT. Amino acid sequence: CASSYGQVVAKLFF.

CDR3 sequence: CASSSPGKLFF. CDR3 bases: TGTGCCAGCAGCTCCCCCGGAAAACTGTTTTTT. This chain uses TRBV7-9 with TRBJ1-4; unclear D gene. V gave up 4 bases and J gave up 10 bases, with 7 bases separating them. The CDR3 consists of 11 residues. Germline loops: CDR1 SEHNR, CDR2 FQNEAQ (reference sequence).

CDR3 DNA sequence: TGCAGCGTTGGAGGGACAGCCAATTCACCCCTCCACTTT. Amino acid sequence: CSVGGTANSPLHF. The genes are TRBV29-1 and TRBJ1-6; TRBD1 matches at 7 bases. V lost 4 bases to trimming and J lost 7 bases; unmatched junction nucleotides: 4. Germline CDR1 is SQVTM and CDR2 is ANQGSEA. CDR3 length: 13 amino acids. The complete variable domain, with remaining parts taken from reference TRBV29-1 and TRBJ1-6, reads SAVISQKPSRDICQRGTSLTIQCQVDSQVTMMFWYRQQPGQSLTLIATANQGSEATYESGFVIDKFPISRPNLTFSTLTVSNMSPEDSSIYLCSVGGTANSPLHFGNGTRLTVT.

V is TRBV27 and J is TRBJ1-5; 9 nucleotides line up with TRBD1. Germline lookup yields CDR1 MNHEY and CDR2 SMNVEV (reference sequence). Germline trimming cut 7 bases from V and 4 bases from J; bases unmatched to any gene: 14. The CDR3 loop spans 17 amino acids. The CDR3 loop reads CASTTRWGQGLNQPQHF. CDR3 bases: TGTGCCAGCACCACCCGGTGGGGACAGGGTCTTAATCAGCCCCAGCATTTT.